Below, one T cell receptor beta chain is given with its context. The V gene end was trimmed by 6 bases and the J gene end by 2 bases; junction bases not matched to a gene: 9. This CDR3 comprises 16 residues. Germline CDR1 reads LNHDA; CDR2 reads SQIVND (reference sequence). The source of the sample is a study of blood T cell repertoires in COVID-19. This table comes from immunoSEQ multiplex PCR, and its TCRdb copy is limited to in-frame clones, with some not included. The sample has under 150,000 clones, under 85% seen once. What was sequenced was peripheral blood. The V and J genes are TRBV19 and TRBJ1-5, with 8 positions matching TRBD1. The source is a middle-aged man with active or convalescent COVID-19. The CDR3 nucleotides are TGTGCCAGTAGCCGGGGCAGGGGGCAAGGCAATCAGCCCCAGCATTTT. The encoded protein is CASSRGRGQGNQPQHF.